This T cell receptor beta chain was recovered during a study of T cell changes during pregnancy in multiple sclerosis. The method was immunoSEQ multiplex PCR; TCRdb's version includes in-frame clones alone and lacks a portion of them. Here the sample spans about 56,000 clones, around 92% being singletons. Germline CDR1 and CDR2: SQVTM and ANQGSEA. V lost 3 bases, J lost 8 bases, and 10 bases lay in between. This CDR3 is built from 11 residues. The rearrangement links TRBV29-1 to TRBJ1-1; D is ambiguous. This specimen was CD4+ T cells from peripheral blood mononuclear cells, taken in the second trimester of pregnancy. The TCR comes from a female donor with multiple sclerosis, enrolled in a pregnancy study. Here the CDR3 reads CSVDRFPEAFF. Written as DNA, the CDR3 is TGCAGCGTTGACAGGTTTCCCGAAGCTTTCTTT.